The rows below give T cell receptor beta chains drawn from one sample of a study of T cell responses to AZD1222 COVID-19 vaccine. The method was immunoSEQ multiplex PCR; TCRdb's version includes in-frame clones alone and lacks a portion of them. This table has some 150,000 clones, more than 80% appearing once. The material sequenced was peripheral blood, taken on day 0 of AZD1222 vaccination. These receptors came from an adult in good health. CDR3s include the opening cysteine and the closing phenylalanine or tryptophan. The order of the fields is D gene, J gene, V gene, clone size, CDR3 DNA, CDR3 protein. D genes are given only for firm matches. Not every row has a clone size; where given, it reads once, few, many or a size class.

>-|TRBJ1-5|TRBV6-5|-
TGTGCCAGCCTACACTCTAGCAATCAGCCCCAGCATTTT
CASLHSSNQPQHF
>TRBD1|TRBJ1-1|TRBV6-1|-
TGTGCCAGCAGTTTGACAGGGGTGGCTGAAGCTTTCTTT
CASSLTGVAEAFF
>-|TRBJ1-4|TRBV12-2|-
TGTGCAAGTCACCTACCCAATCCCCCGGGGGGAAGGCGAGAAAAACTGTTTTTT
CASHLPNPPGGRREKLFF
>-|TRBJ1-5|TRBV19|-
TGTGCCAGTAGTAGACAGTTTAGCAATCAGCCCCAGCATTTT
CASSRQFSNQPQHF
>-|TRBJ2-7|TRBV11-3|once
TGTGCCAGCAGCATCGGGGCGGACTACGAGCAGTACTTC
CASSIGADYEQYF
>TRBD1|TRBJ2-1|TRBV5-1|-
TGCGCCAGCAGCTTGAGACAGGGCTCCTACAATGAGCAGTTCTTC
CASSLRQGSYNEQFF
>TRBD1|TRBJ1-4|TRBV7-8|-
TGTGCCAGCAGCTCAGGGACAGGGATTGAAAAACTGTTTTTT
CASSSGTGIEKLFF
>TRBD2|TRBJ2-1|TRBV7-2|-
TGTGCCAGCAGCCCCAGGGGCGGGAGGGCAATGGAGCAGTTCTTC
CASSPRGGRAMEQFF
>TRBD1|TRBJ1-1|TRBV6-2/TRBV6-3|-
TGTGCCAGCAGTCAACAGGGGGCAGACACTGAAGCTTTCTTT
CASSQQGADTEAFF
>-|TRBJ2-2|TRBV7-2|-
TGTGCCAGCAGCGGACGAATCGGGACTACCGGGGAGCTGTTTTTT
CASSGRIGTTGELFF
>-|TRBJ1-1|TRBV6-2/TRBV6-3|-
TGTGCCAGCAGTTCCCTCCAGGGAATCTCAGACACTGAAGCTTTCTTT
CASSSLQGISDTEAFF
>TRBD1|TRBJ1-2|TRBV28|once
TGTGCCAGCAGTTCCGGGACAGGACCCTATGGCTACACCTTC
CASSSGTGPYGYTF
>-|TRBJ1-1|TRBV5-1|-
TGCGCCAGCTCTACTGCGCCGGGCCAGCCTGACACTGAAGCTTTCTTT
CASSTAPGQPDTEAFF
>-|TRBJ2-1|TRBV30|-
TGTGCCTGGAAAACCCGGGCTAGGGAAAATGAGCAGTTCTTC
CAWKTRARENEQFF
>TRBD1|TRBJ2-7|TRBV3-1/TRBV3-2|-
TGTGCCAGCAGCCGCTTCCGGGACAGCCCCTACGAGCAGTACTTC
CASSRFRDSPYEQYF
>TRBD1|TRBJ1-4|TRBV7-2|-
TGTGCCAGCAGCTTAGAAGGGCCAGGGGGAGAAAAACTGTTTTTT
CASSLEGPGGEKLFF
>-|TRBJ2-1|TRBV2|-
TGTGCCAGCACGCGTACCCCGGAGAATGAGCAGTTCTTC
CASTRTPENEQFF
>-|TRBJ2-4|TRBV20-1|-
TGCAGTGCTAGAGATCGCAACATTCAGTACTTC
CSARDRNIQYF